This T cell receptor (beta chain) was sequenced for a study of graft-versus-host responses after intestinal transplantation. The repertoire was sequenced with immunoSEQ multiplex PCR; TCRdb's copy has only in-frame clones and lacks some. The sample records approximately 85,000 clones, less than 95% being singletons. Concerning this clone: Its antigen is undetermined.

With 2 bases clipped from V and 6 bases from J, the junction kept 4 bases outside the gene matches. This CDR3 is built from 15 residues. Looked up from germline, CDR1 is MGHRA and CDR2 is YSYEKL. This receptor was identified in a human donor who was the organ donor for an intestinal transplant. The chain uses TRBV4-1 and TRBJ2-1, with TRBD2 identical over 10 bases. The source material was unstimulated CD8+ T cells sorted from spleen or lymph node cells, sampled before transplant. Here the CDR3 DNA reads TGCGCCAGCAGCCAACCGACTAGCGGGCGCAATGAGCAGTTCTTC. Translation: CASSQPTSGRNEQFF.